One sample yielded the 23 T cell receptor beta chains listed below, sequenced in a study of blood T cell repertoires in COVID-19. TCRdb's copy holds only in-frame clones and misses some; the assay was immunoSEQ multiplex PCR. The data contain approximately 92,000 clones, around 80% of them seen just once; the ten biggest clones take up about 8.4%. The sample consisted of peripheral blood. The receptor set was obtained from a man in his fifties or sixties who had recovered from COVID-19.

This clone turned up a few times. This sequence joins TRBV7-2 and TRBJ2-1, with 8 positions matching TRBD2. The CDR3 is made up of 14 amino acids. V gave up 3 bases and J gave up 3 bases; unmatched junction bases: 1. In germline, CDR1 is SGHTA, CDR2 FQGNSA. This CDR3 is CASSFGTSYNEQFF. For the CDR3, the DNA is TGTGCCAGCAGCTTCGGGACTAGCTACAATGAGCAGTTCTTC.

This clone appeared a few times. The V and J genes are TRBV19 and TRBJ1-1, with D tentatively TRBD1 (5 bases). There are 13 residues in the CDR3. Per the germline V gene, CDR1 is LNHDA and CDR2 is SQIVND (reference sequence). The V end lost 4 bases, the J end lost 6 bases, and 12 bases lay between the germline ends. DNA for the CDR3: TGTGCCAGTAGTACCTCAGGGTACGCTGAAGCTTTCTTT. Its translation: CASSTSGYAEAFF.

V is TRBV5-1 and J is TRBJ1-3; TRBD1 matches 7 bases. The trim removed 4 bases at V and 3 bases at J, leaving 4 bases unmatched. The germline V gene has CDR1 SGHRS and CDR2 YFSETQ. There are 14 residues in the CDR3. The CDR3 coding sequence is TGCGCCAGCAGCCTAGACAGGGTTGGAAACACCATATATTTT. This gives the protein CASSLDRVGNTIYF.

This chain joins TRBV4-1 and TRBJ2-5, with 8 nucleotides matching TRBD1. V trimming: 3 bases; J trimming: 5 bases; junction bases outside the gene matches: 8. The CDR3 sequence is 15 residues long. Germline CDR1 and CDR2: MGHRA and YSYEKL. Here the CDR3 reads CASSHRGQGKETQYF. CDR3 coding DNA: TGCGCCAGCAGCCACAGGGGGCAGGGGAAGGAGACCCAGTACTTC.

The chain joins TRBV5-6 to TRBJ2-7; 7 bases line up with TRBD1. Germline CDR1 is SGHDT and CDR2 is YYEEEE. CDR3 size: 15 residues. V lost 1 base to trimming and J lost 3 bases; unmatched junction nucleotides: 7. The CDR3 here is CASSLRSGGFYEQYF. The CDR3 DNA reads as TGTGCCAGCAGCTTGAGGTCAGGGGGTTTCTACGAGCAGTACTTC.

The V call is TRBV12-3 or TRBV12-4, the J call TRBJ1-5; D is ambiguous. The CDR3 is 12 residues long. The V end lost 5 bases, the J end lost 6 bases, and 8 bases lay between the germline ends. The CDR3 loop reads CASSPQAQPQHF. DNA of the CDR3: TGTGCCAGCAGTCCCCAGGCTCAGCCCCAGCATTTT.

The chain couples TRBV7-3 to TRBJ2-3; D not certain. Looked up from germline, CDR1 is SGHTA and CDR2 is FQGTGA. CDR3 size: 15 residues. Trimming cost V 0 bases and J 3 bases, with 10 bases left between them. The DNA of the CDR3 is TGTGCCAGCAGCTTAACGGGCAGGATAACAGATACGCAGTATTTT. This translates into CASSLTGRITDTQYF.

The CDR3 protein is CAWSPLGRGDFEQYF. In DNA, the CDR3 is TGTGCCTGGAGCCCCCTCGGGCGGGGGGACTTCGAGCAGTACTTC. The chain links TRBV30 to TRBJ2-7; TRBD2 agrees at 8 bases. Trimming took 3 bases from V and 6 from J; bases not matched to a gene: 13. Germline loops: CDR1 GTSNPN, CDR2 SVGIG (reference sequence). This CDR3 is built from 15 residues.

This clone has a count of ten or more. The CDR3 region has the DNA TGTGCCAGCAGTTCGAATGAAAAACTGTTTTTT. Encoded protein: CASSSNEKLFF. The chain joins TRBV12-3 or TRBV12-4 to TRBJ1-4; D uncertain. This CDR3 is built from 11 residues. Trimming stripped 4 bases from V and 5 bases from J, with 2 bases between.

This clone was seen only once. CDR3 DNA sequence: TGTGCCAGCAGCTTATTTAGCGGAGACACCGGGGAGCTGTTTTTT. Translated: CASSLFSGDTGELFF. The chain uses TRBV7-2 and TRBJ2-2, with D maybe TRBD2 (6 bases). The germline V gene encodes CDR1 SGHTA and CDR2 FQGNSA. Trimming removed 2 bases from V and 3 bases from J, with 10 bases in between. The CDR3 consists of 15 residues.

The genes are TRBV7-3 and TRBJ2-7, with D tentatively TRBD2 (6 bases). Germline V gives CDR1 SGHTA, CDR2 FQGTGA. The CDR3 runs 15 residues. Trimming removed 4 bases at V and 3 bases at J, with 16 bases between. The DNA for the CDR3 is TGTGCCAGCAGCTCCGCCGGGGGACCGGGCTACGAGCAGTACTTC. It is translated as CASSSAGGPGYEQYF.

V gene TRBV6-4 combines with J gene TRBJ2-1, with 12 bases matching TRBD2. Germline V gives CDR1 MRHNA, CDR2 SNTAGT. The junction had 6 bases not matched to a gene; V was cut back by 4 bases and J by 8 bases. CDR3 length: 15 amino acids. The CDR3: CASSATTSGSDEQFF. CDR3 coding DNA: TGTGCCAGCAGTGCCACGACTAGCGGGAGTGATGAGCAGTTCTTC.

The chain carries TRBV5-1 and TRBJ2-1; TRBD2 matches 7 bases. This CDR3 spans 14 amino acids. Germline CDR1 reads SGHRS; CDR2 reads YFSETQ. Losses at the gene ends were 4 bases for V and 6 bases for J; bases not matched to a gene: 7. DNA of the CDR3: TGCGCCAGCAGCGCGGGGGTCCACGGCAATGAGCAGTTCTTC. Protein product: CASSAGVHGNEQFF.

The rearrangement links TRBV5-8 to TRBJ2-7; TRBD2 might be the D (5 bases). Trimming pared 0 bases from V and 6 bases from J, leaving 7 bases between. In germline, CDR1 is SGHTS, CDR2 YDEGEE. The CDR3 has 12 residues. Here the CDR3 reads CASSLVASEQYF. CDR3 sequence (DNA): TGTGCCAGCAGCTTGGTAGCGTCCGAGCAGTACTTC.

This clone was detected only a few times. V usage is TRBV14 and J usage is TRBJ2-3, with D hard to call. This CDR3 comprises 16 residues. CDR1 SGHDN and CDR2 FVKESK come from the germline V gene. Trimming pared 1 base from V and 0 bases from J, leaving 11 bases between. The CDR3 bases are TGTGCCAGCAGCCAAGGTGTCTACTCAAGCACAGATACGCAGTATTTT. This sequence encodes CASSQGVYSSTDTQYF.

V usage is TRBV5-4 and J usage is TRBJ2-5, with 13 bases that match TRBD2. The CDR3 is 16 amino acids. In germline, CDR1 is SGHNT, CDR2 YYREEE (reference sequence). The V gene end was trimmed by 4 bases and the J gene end by 7 bases; junction bases not matched to a gene: 10. In nucleotides, the CDR3 is TGTGCCAGCAGCCCAGGACTAGCGGGGGTGGAGGGGACCCAGTACTTC. This translates into CASSPGLAGVEGTQYF.

In DNA form, the CDR3 reads TGTGCCAGCAGTCCCGGGGTAGGGGGCGTAAAGACCCAGTACTTC. Its protein is CASSPGVGGVKTQYF. The V and J genes are TRBV6-2 or TRBV6-3 and TRBJ2-5; TRBD1 matches 7 bases. Germline V gives CDR1 MNHEY, CDR2 SVGEGT. The V and J ends lost 5 bases and 6 bases, in that order; junction bases with no gene match: 12. The CDR3 is made up of 15 amino acids.

The V call is TRBV20-1, the J call TRBJ2-3; D uncertain. This CDR3 is 11 amino acids long. V was shortened by 6 bases and J by 6 bases, with 10 bases between the two germline ends. The germline V gene encodes CDR1 DFQATT and CDR2 SNEGSKA (reference sequence). Here the CDR3 DNA reads TGCAGTGCCACCGTCGGGGATACGCAGTATTTT. This sequence encodes CSATVGDTQYF.

The rearrangement joins TRBV6-5 to TRBJ2-1, with TRBD2 identical over 11 bases. The CDR3 extends over 14 amino acids. From germline, CDR1 is MNHEY and CDR2 SVGAGI. J was trimmed by 7 bases and V by 4 bases; bases with no gene match: 3. The CDR3 DNA follows: TGTGCCAGCAGTTTAGCGGGGGGGCCGAATGAGCAGTTCTTC. Protein product: CASSLAGGPNEQFF.

The V call is TRBV7-2, the J call TRBJ2-2; D gene unclear. V lost 4 bases, J lost 10 bases, and 7 bases lay in between. Germline lookup yields CDR1 SGHTA and CDR2 FQGNSA. The CDR3 is 11 residues long. CDR3 coding DNA: TGTGCCAGCAGCTCGCTAGTGGAGCTGTTTTTT. Translation: CASSSLVELFF.

The rearrangement joins TRBV3-1 (or the pseudogene TRBV3-2) to TRBJ2-4; no firm D call. Per germline, CDR1 LGHDT and CDR2 YNNKEL (reference sequence). The CDR3 contains 11 residues. Trimming cost V 1 base and J 8 bases, with 3 bases left between them. DNA for the CDR3: TGTGCCAGCAGCCAAGGGCACATTCAGTACTTC. Protein: CASSQGHIQYF.

V usage is TRBV27 and J usage is TRBJ2-1; 10 nucleotides line up with TRBD2. V was clipped by 6 bases and J by 9 bases; unmatched bases: 11. This CDR3 region has 15 residues. Germline-derived CDR1 and CDR2 are MNHEY and SMNVEV (reference sequence). The CDR3 DNA is TGTGCCAGCAGCCATAGCGGGAGGAGTAATGGTGAGCAGTTCTTC. As protein: CASSHSGRSNGEQFF.

The CDR3 sequence: CASSTGEGAYGYTF. CDR3 bases: TGTGCCAGTAGTACGGGCGAGGGAGCGTATGGCTACACCTTC. The chain employs TRBV19 and TRBJ1-2, with D unresolved. This CDR3 spans 14 amino acids. In germline, CDR1 is LNHDA, CDR2 SQIVND (reference sequence). V was cut by 4 bases and J by 5 bases, with 14 bases left in between.